One sample yielded the 3 T cell receptor beta chains listed below, sequenced in a study of T cell repertoires in cytomegalovirus infection (dated by TCRdb to about 2019). TCRdb records Illumina HiSeq 1500 as the sequencer. TCRdb handled the public reads itself, with Q25 trimming in fastp and clone calling in MiXCR, and kept productive beta chains. Rows with a matching CDR3 protein are joined into one entry that keeps the most common DNA and genes. The sample records approximately 730,000 distinct CDR3 sequences, under 35% of which are singletons. The leading ten clones occupy 13% of the sample. These receptors' antigens are unknown. The treatment or condition tag for this specimen amounts to: in vitro stimulation with specific CMV peptide epitopes to enrich CMV-specific T cells. Sequencing was performed on cultured CD8+ T cells from PBMCs, taken from culture after CMV antigen stimulation. The receptor set was obtained from a human donor in good health (CMV status not recorded). Some clones in this sample may be carry-over from other donors' samples.

The gene calls are TRBV28 and TRBJ2-1, with 13 positions matching TRBD2. The CDR3 runs to 17 residues. J gave up 9 bases and V 0 bases, and 8 bases lay outside the gene matches. The V gene's germline CDR1 is MDHEN and CDR2 SYDVKM. The CDR3 DNA follows: TGTGCCAGCAGTTTATGGGATACTAGCGGGGGGGCGAGTGAGCAGTTCTTC. It specifies CASSLWDTSGGASEQFF. The full variable domain, in which reference TRBV28 and TRBJ2-1 provide the parts outside the CDR3, is DVKVTQSSRYLVKRTGEKVFLECVQDMDHENMFWYRQDPGLGLRLIYFSYDVKMKEKGDIPEGYSVSREKKERFSLILESASTNQTSMYLCASSLWDTSGGASEQFFGPGTRLTVL.

This clonotype was detected a few times. The CDR3 sequence: CASRIAGGSNNEQFF. The CDR3 DNA reads TGTGCCAGTAGGATCGCAGGAGGTTCGAACAATGAGCAGTTCTTC. The chain combines TRBV19 with TRBJ2-1, with D perhaps matching TRBD2 (5 bases). This CDR3 has 15 amino acids. Trimming left V 6 bases short and J 5 bases short, with 17 bases between. In germline, CDR1 is LNHDA, CDR2 SQIVND (reference sequence).

Remarks on this clonotype: Mismatch with germline at one junction end may stem from a read error. This rearrangement joins TRBV2 to TRBJ2-4; 8 bases agree with TRBD1. Germline loops: CDR1 SNHLY, CDR2 FYNNEI. The CDR3 is 10 amino acids. Here the CDR3 reads CASRGQVTNF. CDR3 in DNA: TGTGCCAGCAGGGGACAGGTCACCAACTTC.